This TCR beta chain was captured in a study of shared clonotypes between healthy human individuals (dated by TCRdb to the early 2020s). Context from the whole study: A few men and two women, aged 18 to 49 years, made up the cohort. For each donor, CD4 naive and CD4 memory were each given three plates, CD8 naive was given two plates, and CD8 memory was given one plate. To estimate repertoire size and how much clonotypes are shared between individuals, the study performed deep sequencing of blood TCR repertoires from a few healthy adults. Libraries were prepared and TCR repertoires were sequenced by different laboratories using diverse techniques, in order to increase sequencing depth and limit assay-specific biases. Each donor's leukapheresis produced roughly between roughly 0.85 and 9 billion PBMCs.

Based on the germline V gene (reference sequence), the CDR1 and CDR2 sequences are MNHEY and SMNVEV. V loses 1 base at its end and J loses 6 bases; junction bases beyond the gene matches: 11. Including cysteine and phenylalanine, the CDR3 has 16 amino acids. Left in the record is the CDR3 DNA by itself, 48 bases read in frame from the first base. Remarks on this clone: Its specific antigen is unknown. No base quality values were provided; no much bigger clone lies one nucleotide off.

Using the deep immunoSEQ assay, multiplex PCR amplified TCR CDR3 regions from genomic DNA. For each cell subset, the extracted genomic DNA was distributed evenly across all wells of several immunoSEQ 96-well plates, and each plate served as one replicate. For sorted subsets, 200 to 250 ng of genomic DNA, equivalent to 30,000 or so T cell genomes, went into each replicate PCR. Purified libraries were quantified with a Qubit 3.0 fluorometer, sized on a Bioanalyzer 2100, and re-quantified with the KAPA Library Quantification kit. Every immunoSEQ 96-well plate was sequenced on a separate single-read 150-cycle Illumina NextSeq 550 flow cell. The authors processed their data as follows. Because the immunoSEQ output held only junctional sequences and lacked quality scores, the filtering could not match the filtering applied to full-length reads. To assign V/J genes and CDR3, sequences were annotated against IMGT germline references using PyIR, a Python wrapper for IgBLAST v1.9. Reads were removed for weak V/J assignments (E-value above 1e-6), missing CDR3, stop codons, out-of-frame junctions, or ambiguous translated residues. V3J clonotypes were defined by identical inferred V gene, J gene, and CDR3 amino acid sequence. Percentage overlap between repertoires was calculated by dividing the number of shared unique clonotypes by the size of the smaller repertoire. Repertoire richness was assessed with RTK rarefaction, the Chao1 estimator, and Recon v2.1 estimates of unobserved clonotypes. Generation probabilities for all TCRbeta clonotypes obtained by the gDNA method from four donors were computed using OLGA. In TCRdb, the immuneACCESS table is reduced to in-frame sequences with V and J assigned. These tables do not hold every clone; where another copy was compared, an unresolved V gene accounts for under half, and the others remain unexplained. V and J calls and clone size come straight from that table; D and trimming were deduced from the DNA. This sample holds a few million clones; just under 95% were observed only once. Around 1.8% of the sample lies in the top ten.

Points the paper makes about the study in general: Estimated clonotype richness was generally larger for naive than for memory subsets. Pairwise subsampling led to the expectation that sequencing depth would affect the degree of clonotype sharing among donors. Only blood was sampled, and tissue TCR repertoires likely differ from those in blood. Sharing across a few donors was observed for around 5% of naive CD4, over 3% of naive CD8, 2% to 2.5% of memory CD4, and approximately 0.41% of memory CD8 clonotypes. Higher generation probabilities were observed for clonotypes shared by all four sorted-subset donors than for non-shared clonotypes. The genetic and exposure-history diversity represented was limited by the small number of donors. Incomplete sequencing was indicated by rarefaction of sorted-subset datasets, despite the large sequencing depth.

CD8 naive samples were CD45RO-negative cells positively selected for CCR7, giving a CD45RA+CCR7+ population that excluded TemRA cells. The donors were healthy, HIV-negative adults with no recently reported acute infections or vaccinations. All donors were Caucasian adults living in Nashville, Tennessee, USA. After blood collection by leukapheresis, PBMCs were isolated using Ficoll-Histopaque density gradient centrifugation and then cryopreserved in the vapor phase of liquid nitrogen. Purity and quantity of every magnetically sorted T cell population were checked by analytical flow cytometry. Genomic DNA was isolated from every sorted fraction and measured by UV absorbance on a Nanodrop 2000c.

The sequence is built from TRBV27 and TRBJ1-2; TRBD1 matches 7 bases in the middle. This TCR derives from a man in his late teens or twenties in good health. Some clones in this sample may be carry-over from other donors' samples. The sample was naive CD8+ T cells from PBMCs. Interpreted using the paper, the cell subset or site label stands for: CD45RA+CCR7+. Read as DNA, the sequence is TGTGCCAGCAGTTTATGGTCTAAGGGAGGGGGCGATGGCTACACCTTC. Its protein is CASSLWSKGGGDGYTF.